The rows below give T cell receptor beta chains drawn from one sample of a study of long-term antiretroviral therapy in people with HIV. Clones were read by immunoSEQ multiplex PCR, and TCRdb kept only the in-frame ones, dropping some. The sample includes about 24,000 clones, 81% of them seen just once. The sample in question was unsorted PBMCs, obtained at the start of antiretroviral therapy, before treatment. The receptors were sampled from a woman under 30 with HIV. Both conserved end residues are part of each CDR3.

j_call,v_call,cdr3_aa
TRBJ1-2,TRBV4-3,CASSQDGPQGSPGGYTF
TRBJ1-3,TRBV5-1,CASSSTDIGNTIYF
TRBJ2-7,TRBV12-2,CASRLQDRGPPRSYEQYF
TRBJ2-5,TRBV13,CASSSGETQYF
TRBJ1-1,TRBV13,CASSPYPRGGTEAFF
TRBJ2-7,TRBV4-1,CASSRLGEKAYEQYF
TRBJ1-1,TRBV11-2,CASSPSEGVEAFF
TRBJ2-7,TRBV5-1,CASSLDSGSDEQYF
TRBJ2-2,TRBV2,CASSEGLAGVTGELFF
TRBJ1-2,TRBV13,CASNLRGRRGYTF
TRBJ2-7,TRBV6-5,CASNHVTSGSYEQYF
TRBJ2-1,TRBV25-1,CASSLAGSYNEQFF
TRBJ2-7,TRBV15,CATQIAGGYEQYF
TRBJ2-5,TRBV7-6,CASSLGQQETQYF
TRBJ1-3,TRBV21-1,CASSKGSSGGHSGNTIYF
TRBJ1-3,TRBV7-2,CASSFNSGNTIYF
TRBJ1-2,TRBV19,CASSMAGGNYGYTF
TRBJ2-7,TRBV4-3,CASSPSGTVEQYF
TRBJ2-2,TRBV11-2,CASSLGPSGANTGELFF
TRBJ1-2,TRBV9,CASSSKGDSFNYGYTF
TRBJ1-1,TRBV6-5,CASSYRTGVQVSEAFF
TRBJ1-5,TRBV30,CAWSAGGGGWSNQPQHF
TRBJ1-1,TRBV27,CASSFIGGMAFF
TRBJ2-7,TRBV18,CASSLRQGLYEQYF
TRBJ1-1,TRBV6-5,CASSYSALQLGEAFF
TRBJ2-1,TRBV9,CASSVGGAGTSYEQFF
TRBJ2-2,TRBV6-5,CASSYSQGVPGELFF
TRBJ1-2,TRBV7-9,CASSRRVYGYTF
TRBJ2-7,TRBV7-9,CASSPDSGGPSYEQYF
TRBJ1-2,TRBV29-1,CSAYFESLYGYTF
TRBJ2-3,TRBV25-1,CASSDSWTGSTDTQYF
TRBJ1-2,TRBV2,CAIQKEGYGYTF
TRBJ2-1,TRBV28,CASSLRSGREQFF
TRBJ2-7,TRBV4-1,CASSQDLTSGIVQYF
TRBJ2-7,TRBV4-3,CASSPLGDHYEQYF
TRBJ1-1,TRBV4-2,CASSQETGRTEAFF
TRBJ1-1,TRBV9,CASSVSGMDSWAEAFF
TRBJ2-3,TRBV25-1,CASSEYLGSSDTQYF
TRBJ2-7,TRBV9,CASSVEAGALYEQYF
TRBJ1-3,TRBV6-5,CASSYAGDSGNTIYF
TRBJ2-2,TRBV6-5,CASFSPGELTGELFF
TRBJ1-1,TRBV27,CASSLRFQNTEAFF
TRBJ1-5,TRBV6-5,CASRGYSNQPQHF
TRBJ1-5,TRBV7-8,CASSLRGGFGQPQHF
TRBJ1-2,TRBV29-1,CSARQENYGYTF
TRBJ2-7,TRBV10-3,CASSYGGNEQYF
TRBJ1-4,TRBV6-1,CASSDAPGALGEKLFF
TRBJ1-3,TRBV19,CASSIGGNGNTIYF
TRBJ1-4,TRBV13,CASSLWVGTNEKLFF